This TCR beta chain was recovered during a study of STAT5B mutations in CD4+ large granular lymphocyte leukemia. Overall study: Healthy donors showed HLA-associated enrichment of the CDR3 'QG' motif.

V was clipped by 1 base and J by 0 bases, with 7 bases between them. Germline assignment: CDR1 SEHNR and CDR2 FQNEAQ (reference sequence). This CDR3 has 15 residues. In regard to this clone: Its antigen remains unidentified.

Repertoires were generated with immunoSEQ multiplex PCR, while TCRdb's copy carries only in-frame clones and drops some. The sample includes roughly 32,000 clones, about 77% of them seen just once. Study-level findings and limits: Top patient clones used TRBV06 genes more often: 8/27 versus 2/35 in controls.

The chain couples TRBV7-9 to TRBJ1-5; D perhaps matches TRBD1 (5 bases). The clonotype was recovered from a human donor in good health. Sequencing was performed on CD4+ T cells from blood buffy coats. The CDR3 here is CASSLGGYSNQPQHF. In DNA form, the CDR3 reads TGTGCCAGCAGCTTAGGGGGGTATAGCAATCAGCCCCAGCATTTT.